This TCR beta chain appears in the sequencing data of a study of tumor-infiltrating lymphocytes in primary liver carcinoma. Overall study: Each sample had roughly 3.65 to 8 million productive TCRbeta reads regardless of tissue type.

Constant-region priming of about 520 ng total RNA yielded TCR beta cDNA. Slightly modified ARM-PCR served as the procedure for the TCR beta libraries. These libraries came from three rounds of nested multiplex PCR. Using its own MiXCR run on the multiplex PCR reads, TCRdb lists one record per CDR3 protein. The repertoire holds over 250,000 distinct CDR3 sequences, with almost 60% as singletons. Study-wide points: Samples were bulk unsorted, so CD4+ and CD8+ repertoires were not compared. Tumor-blood pairs (like tumor-adjacent pairs) overlapped less than tumor region pairs did.

For blood RNA, unsorted whole blood served as the source, and germline DNA was extracted too. In regard to this clonotype: The antigen remains unidentified.

The clonotype was recovered from a woman in her thirties with primary liver carcinoma and hepatitis B virus infection. The specimen sequenced was peripheral blood.

The chain's CDR3 is CASSPQRNGNQPQHF. The CDR3 DNA sequence: TGTGCCAGCAGTCCCCAAAGGAATGGCAATCAGCCCCAGCATTTT. The chain links TRBV12-3 or TRBV12-4 to TRBJ1-5; D gene unclear. This CDR3 is built from 15 residues. V lost 5 bases and J 2 bases, leaving 13 bases between the germline ends.